A single sample is the source of the 18 T cell receptor beta chains below, sequenced in a study of T cells in Graves' hyperthyroidism and ophthalmopathy. The source material, RNA transcripts, was used to amplify TCR beta CDR3 regions. Initially, a first-round RT-PCR of the TCR CDR3 employed the HTBI primer set. TCRdb ran MiXCR on the multiplex PCR reads and lists one entry per CDR3 protein. Of hundreds of thousands of distinct CDR3 sequences detected, less than 30% appear once; the ten largest clones hold approximately 30%. Sequenced material: blood. The source is a man aged 40-49 years with Graves' hyperthyroidism that later progressed to Graves' ophthalmopathy.

Many counts were recorded for this clonotype. The rearrangement links TRBV12-3 or TRBV12-4 to TRBJ2-3, with 7 positions matching TRBD1. The CDR3 is 12 residues long. Trimming at V came to 5 bases and at J to 9 bases, leaving 5 bases not matched to a gene. The CDR3 sequence: CASSTNRGTQYF. The CDR3 DNA follows: TGTGCCAGCAGTACGAACAGGGGCACGCAGTATTTT.

This sequence joins TRBV7-2 and TRBJ2-7, with 10 bases identical to TRBD2. V shed 5 bases, J shed 3 bases, and the junction held 7 bases outside the gene matches. The length of the CDR3 is 15 residues. CDR1 and CDR2 from the germline V gene are SGHTA and FQGNSA. This CDR3 reads CASSLTSGRGYEQYF. Here the CDR3 DNA reads TGTGCCAGCAGCCTGACTAGCGGGCGAGGCTACGAGCAGTACTTC.

This CDR3 reads CASLQGMNTEAFF. Here the CDR3 DNA reads TGTGCCAGCCTCCAGGGAATGAACACTGAAGCTTTCTTT. The rearrangement uses TRBV7-2 and TRBJ1-1; maybe TRBD1 (5 bases). Germline assignment: CDR1 SGHTA and CDR2 FQGNSA. CDR3 size: 13 residues. Trimming removed 8 bases from V and 0 bases from J, with 10 bases in between.

V is TRBV3-1 and J is TRBJ1-2; D call uncertain. The germline V gene has CDR1 LGHDT and CDR2 YNNKEL (reference sequence). V was cut by 4 bases and J by 4 bases, with 13 bases left in between. This CDR3 contains 14 residues. DNA for the CDR3: TGTGCCAGCAGCCCGAGGACCGCGATCTATGGCTACACCTTC. Residues: CASSPRTAIYGYTF.

In its sample, this clonotype was seen many times. The gene calls are TRBV6-4 and TRBJ2-2; D tentatively reads TRBD1 or TRBD2 (6 bases each). Germline CDR1 and CDR2: MRHNA and SNTAGT. The V end was cut by 6 bases, the J end by 0 bases, with 17 bases between. This CDR3 contains 17 residues. CDR3 nucleotides: TGTGCCAGCAGGGGGGGCGTCGGGGGCACGAACACCGGGGAGCTGTTTTTT. Encoded protein: CASRGGVGGTNTGELFF.

This clonotype was picked up many times. The V gene is TRBV20-1, the J gene TRBJ2-7; 7 nucleotides agree with TRBD2. The CDR3 runs to 14 residues. Germline loops: CDR1 DFQATT, CDR2 SNEGSKA (reference sequence). J lost 2 bases, V lost 0 bases, and 4 bases had no gene match. The CDR3 nucleotides are TGCAGTGCTAGAGATTCCCGGGGGGCCTACGAGCAGTACTTC. It codes for CSARDSRGAYEQYF.

This rearrangement joins TRBV12-3 or TRBV12-4 to TRBJ1-2; 7 bases line up with TRBD1. After removal of 5 bases from V and 0 bases from J, the junction contained 6 bases not matched to a gene. The CDR3 has 15 residues. The DNA of the CDR3 is TGTGCCAGCAGTACCCGGACAGGAGCTAACTATGGCTACACCTTC. Protein: CASSTRTGANYGYTF.

This clonotype was observed many times. V is TRBV24-1 and J is TRBJ1-1; no reliable D call. V was clipped by 4 bases and J by 3 bases, with 5 bases between them. Germline values: CDR1 KGHDR, CDR2 SFDVKD. The CDR3 spans 12 residues. This CDR3 is CATSDQHTEAFF. CDR3 coding DNA: TGTGCCACCAGTGACCAGCACACTGAAGCTTTCTTT.

This rearrangement joins TRBV5-1 to TRBJ2-3, with 9 bases matching TRBD1. Germline trimming cut 7 bases from V and 2 bases from J; bases unmatched to any gene: 8. The CDR3 length is 15 residues. Germline V CDR1 and CDR2: SGHRS, YFSETQ. The DNA of the CDR3 is TGCGCCAGCGGAAATACAGGGGGCGCCACAGATACGCAGTATTTT. It encodes CASGNTGGATDTQYF.

The chain combines TRBV12-3 or TRBV12-4 with TRBJ1-5; D unclear. The CDR3 is made up of 15 amino acids. V lost 1 base, J lost 0 bases, and 7 bases lay in between. The DNA for the CDR3 is TGTGCCAGCAGTTTAGGTAAATATAGCAATCAGCCCCAGCATTTT. It is translated as CASSLGKYSNQPQHF.

This clonotype was observed many times. The rearrangement uses TRBV15 and TRBJ2-7; no clear D gene. This CDR3 is built from 14 residues. V lost 1 base, J lost 6 bases, and 13 bases lay in between. Germline V CDR1 and CDR2: LNHNV, YYDKDF (reference sequence). The CDR3 bases are TGTGCCACCAGCAGAGTTCTAGATGTGCCCGAGCAGTACTTC. Its translation: CATSRVLDVPEQYF.

The chain links TRBV18 to TRBJ1-1; D is perhaps TRBD1 (5 bases). Germline V gene data show CDR1 as KGHSH and CDR2 as LQKENI. The CDR3 is 14 amino acids. V lost 3 bases and J lost 5, with 13 bases in between. CDR3 region: CASSPAQGQTEAFF. In DNA, the CDR3 is TGTGCCAGCTCACCTGCGCAGGGTCAGACTGAAGCTTTCTTT. Full variable domain (rest looked up from reference TRBV18 and TRBJ1-1): NAGVMQNPRHLVRRRGQEARLRCSPMKGHSHVYWYRQLPEEGLKFMVYLQKENIIDESGMPKERFSAEFPKEGPSILRIQQVVRGDSAAYFCASSPAQGQTEAFFGQGTRLTVV.

This clonotype was observed many times. The chain recombines TRBV20-1 with TRBJ1-1; D gene ambiguous. The length of the CDR3 is 11 residues. Germline V gene lookup returns CDR1 DFQATT and CDR2 SNEGSKA (reference sequence). Trimming pared 5 bases from V and 10 bases from J, leaving 14 bases between. CDR3 amino acids: CSAPTGVGAFF. CDR3 sequence (DNA): TGCAGTGCTCCAACCGGAGTTGGAGCTTTCTTT.

This clonotype was seen repeatedly, ten times or more. V and J are TRBV10-3 and TRBJ1-3, with D uncertain. This CDR3 has 13 residues. Germline V lookup: CDR1 ENHRY, CDR2 SYGVKD. V shed 6 bases and J shed 4 bases, with 10 bases lying between them. CDR3 residues: CAIRNSLGNTIYF. The CDR3 DNA is TGTGCCATCAGGAACTCTCTCGGAAACACCATATATTTT.

Concerning this clonotype itself: A clone one base away is much larger, so this may be a read error. The chain joins TRBV5-5 to TRBJ1-2; perhaps TRBD1 as D (5 bases). Per the germline V gene, CDR1 is SGHKS and CDR2 is YYEKEE (reference sequence). The CDR3 loop spans 14 amino acids. CDR3 bases: TGTGCCGGCAGCTTGCCCCAAGGAGGGGATGGCTACACCTTC. Amino acids: CAGSLPQGGDGYTF.

This clonotype showed up many times. The rearrangement links TRBV11-2 to TRBJ2-5; 10 bases line up with TRBD1. V lost 5 bases, J lost 4 bases, and 7 bases stayed unmatched. Germline V lookup: CDR1 SGHAT, CDR2 FQNNGV. This CDR3 spans 15 amino acids. CDR3 DNA: TGTGCCAGCAGCCGACAGGGGGCGTACCTAGAGACCCAGTACTTC. Translated: CASSRQGAYLETQYF.

The gene calls are TRBV6-1 and TRBJ1-1, with 7 bases lining up with TRBD1. Germline V gene lookup returns CDR1 MNHNS and CDR2 SASEGT. This CDR3 contains 14 residues. J lost 1 base, V lost 7 bases, and 6 bases had no gene match. The CDR3 loop reads CASTTGQSNTEAFF. The CDR3 bases are TGTGCCAGCACCACGGGACAGTCGAACACTGAAGCTTTCTTT.

The table lists this clonotype with many counts. V gene TRBV10-3 combines with J gene TRBJ2-7; D is unclear. V lost 3 bases and J 9 bases, leaving 15 bases between the germline ends. CDR1 and CDR2 (germline): ENHRY, SYGVKD. The CDR3 extends over 13 amino acids. The CDR3: CAISDLRAAGQYF. CDR3 nucleotide sequence: TGTGCCATCAGTGACCTCCGGGCCGCTGGGCAGTACTTC.